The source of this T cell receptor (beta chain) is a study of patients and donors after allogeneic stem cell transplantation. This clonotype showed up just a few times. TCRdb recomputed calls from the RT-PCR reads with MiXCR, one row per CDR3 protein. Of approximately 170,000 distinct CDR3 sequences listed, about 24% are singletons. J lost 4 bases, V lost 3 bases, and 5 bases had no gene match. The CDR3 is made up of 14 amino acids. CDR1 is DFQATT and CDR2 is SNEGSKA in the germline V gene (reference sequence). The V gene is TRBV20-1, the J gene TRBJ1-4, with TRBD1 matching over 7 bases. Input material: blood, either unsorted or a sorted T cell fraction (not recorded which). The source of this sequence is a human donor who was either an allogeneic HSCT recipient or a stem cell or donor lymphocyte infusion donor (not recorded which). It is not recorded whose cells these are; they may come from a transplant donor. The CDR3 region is CSASMGQFNEKLFF. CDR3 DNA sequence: TGCAGTGCTAGTATGGGACAGTTTAATGAAAAACTGTTTTTT.